This entry is about one T cell receptor beta chain. Its antigen is not known. The germline V gene has CDR1 GTSNPN and CDR2 SVGIG (reference sequence). Trimming removed 4 bases from V and 2 bases from J, with 8 bases in between. The CDR3 has 12 amino acids. This entry belongs to a study of early T cells in non-severe SARS-CoV-2 infection. Overall study results and limits: VDJdb matching favored anti-spike CD8 responses, missing private and CD4 specificities.

TCRdb processed the 5' RACE reads anew with MiXCR; each CDR3 protein has one entry. The table records tens of thousands of distinct CDR3 sequences, 5.6% of them present only once. Sequencing was done on a sample of whole blood. The chain employs TRBV30 and TRBJ2-5, with D possibly being TRBD2 (5 bases). This receptor was obtained from an adult who was a healthcare worker with PCR-confirmed SARS-CoV-2 infection or an uninfected control (not recorded which). As DNA, the CDR3 is TGTGCCTGGAACCTAGCACAAGAGACCCAGTACTTC. Translated: CAWNLAQETQYF.